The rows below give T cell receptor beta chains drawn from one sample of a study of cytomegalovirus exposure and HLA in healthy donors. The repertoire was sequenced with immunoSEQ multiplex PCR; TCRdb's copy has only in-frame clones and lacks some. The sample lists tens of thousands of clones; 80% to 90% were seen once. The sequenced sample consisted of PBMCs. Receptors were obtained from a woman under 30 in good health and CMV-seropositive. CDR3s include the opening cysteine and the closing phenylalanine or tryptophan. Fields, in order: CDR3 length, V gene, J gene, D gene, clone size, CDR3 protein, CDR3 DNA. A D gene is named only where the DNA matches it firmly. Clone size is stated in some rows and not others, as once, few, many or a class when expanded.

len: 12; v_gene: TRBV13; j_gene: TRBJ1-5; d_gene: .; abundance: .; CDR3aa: CASSRGNQPQHF; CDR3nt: TGTGCCAGCAGCCGGGGCAATCAGCCCCAGCATTTT
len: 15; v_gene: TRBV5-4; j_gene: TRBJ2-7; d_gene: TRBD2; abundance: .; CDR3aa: CASSLAAGREYEQYF; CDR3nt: TGTGCCAGCAGCTTGGCTGCGGGGCGGGAGTACGAGCAGTACTTC
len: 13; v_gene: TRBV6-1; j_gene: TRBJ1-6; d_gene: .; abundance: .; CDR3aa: CASSEGPNSPLHF; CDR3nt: TGTGCCAGCAGTGAAGGGCCCAATTCACCCCTCCACTTT
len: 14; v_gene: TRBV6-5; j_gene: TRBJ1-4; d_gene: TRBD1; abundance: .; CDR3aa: CASRKGQGGEKLFF; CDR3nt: TGTGCCAGCAGAAAAGGACAGGGAGGTGAAAAACTGTTTTTT
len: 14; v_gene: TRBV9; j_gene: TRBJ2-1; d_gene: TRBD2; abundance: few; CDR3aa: CASSVASGLNEQFF; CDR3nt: TGTGCCAGCAGCGTAGCTAGCGGTCTAAATGAGCAGTTCTTC
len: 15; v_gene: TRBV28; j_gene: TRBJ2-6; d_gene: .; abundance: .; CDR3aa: CASSIGGSGANVLTF; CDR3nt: TGTGCCAGCAGCATCGGGGGATCTGGGGCCAACGTCCTGACTTTC
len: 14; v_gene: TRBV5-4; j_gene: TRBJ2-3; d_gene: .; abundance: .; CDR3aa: CASSSKDSTDTQYF; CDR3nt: TGTGCCAGCAGCTCGAAGGACTCCACAGATACGCAGTATTTT
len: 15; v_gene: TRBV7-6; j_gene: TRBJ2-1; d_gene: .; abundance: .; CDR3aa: CASSLAPDGANEQFF; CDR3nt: TGTGCCAGCAGCTTAGCCCCCGATGGGGCCAATGAGCAGTTCTTC
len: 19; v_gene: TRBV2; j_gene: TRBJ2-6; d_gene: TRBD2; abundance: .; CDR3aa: CASNPPGLAGVSGANVLTF; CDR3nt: TGTGCCAGCAACCCTCCCGGACTAGCGGGAGTGTCTGGGGCCAACGTCCTGACTTTC
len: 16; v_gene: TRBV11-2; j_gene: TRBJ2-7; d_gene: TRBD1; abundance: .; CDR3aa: CASSLVQGRGPYEQYF; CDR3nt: TGTGCCAGCAGCTTAGTGCAGGGCAGGGGGCCTTACGAGCAGTACTTC
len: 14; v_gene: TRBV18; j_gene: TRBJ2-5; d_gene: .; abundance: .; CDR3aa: CASSPSRAKETQYF; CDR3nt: TGTGCCAGCTCACCATCCAGGGCCAAAGAGACCCAGTACTTC
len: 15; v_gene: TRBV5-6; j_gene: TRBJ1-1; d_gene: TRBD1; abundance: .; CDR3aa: CASSLRETGGNEAFF; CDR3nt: TGTGCCAGCAGCCTAAGAGAGACAGGGGGAAATGAAGCTTTCTTT
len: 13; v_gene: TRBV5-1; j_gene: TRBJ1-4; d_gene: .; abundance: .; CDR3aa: CASRAGPREKLFF; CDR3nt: TGCGCCAGCAGGGCCGGTCCGAGGGAAAAACTGTTTTTT
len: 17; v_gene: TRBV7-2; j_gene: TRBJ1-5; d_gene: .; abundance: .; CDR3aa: CASSLTGGTSRNQPQHF; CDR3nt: TGTGCCAGCAGCTTAACGGGGGGGACTTCAAGGAATCAGCCCCAGCATTTT
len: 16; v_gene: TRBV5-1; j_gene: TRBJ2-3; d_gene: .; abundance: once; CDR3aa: CASSLAERGSTDTQYF; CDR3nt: TGCGCCAGCAGCTTGGCCGAACGGGGATCCACAGATACGCAGTATTTT
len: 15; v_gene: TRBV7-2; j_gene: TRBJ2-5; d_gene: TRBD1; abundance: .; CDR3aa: CASSPTSQGVETQYF; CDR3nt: TGTGCCAGCAGTCCAACTTCGCAGGGGGTAGAGACCCAGTACTTC
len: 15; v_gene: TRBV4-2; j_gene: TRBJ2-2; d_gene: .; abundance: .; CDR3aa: CASSRSNDLTGELFF; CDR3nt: TGTGCCAGCAGCCGGAGTAACGACCTCACCGGGGAGCTGTTTTTT
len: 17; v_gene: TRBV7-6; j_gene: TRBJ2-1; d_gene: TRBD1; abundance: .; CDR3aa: CASSLESLGTGWNEQFF; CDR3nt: TGTGCCAGCAGCTTAGAGTCTCTAGGGACAGGGTGGAATGAGCAGTTCTTC
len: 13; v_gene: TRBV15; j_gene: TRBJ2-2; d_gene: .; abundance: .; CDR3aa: CATSSRGSGELFF; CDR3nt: TGTGCCACCAGCAGTAGAGGGTCCGGGGAGCTGTTTTTT
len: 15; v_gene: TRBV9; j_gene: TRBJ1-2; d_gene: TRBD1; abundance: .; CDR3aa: CASSATGTGVYGYTF; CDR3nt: TGTGCCAGCAGCGCGACCGGGACAGGGGTCTATGGCTACACCTTC
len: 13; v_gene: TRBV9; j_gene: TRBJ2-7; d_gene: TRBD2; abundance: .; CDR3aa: CATGRGVMSEQYF; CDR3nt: TGTGCCACCGGGAGGGGCGTAATGAGCGAGCAGTACTTC
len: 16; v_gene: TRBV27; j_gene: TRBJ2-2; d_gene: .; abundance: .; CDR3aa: CASSPRGTVNTGELFF; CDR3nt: TGTGCCAGCAGTCCCCGGGGGACGGTGAACACCGGGGAGCTGTTTTTT
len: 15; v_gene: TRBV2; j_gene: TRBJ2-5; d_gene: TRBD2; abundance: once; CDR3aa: CASSGTSGIQETQYF; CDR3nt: TGTGCCAGCAGTGGGACTAGCGGCATCCAAGAGACCCAGTACTTC
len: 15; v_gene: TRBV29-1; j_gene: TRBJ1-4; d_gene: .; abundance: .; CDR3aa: CSVVGGSPTNEKLFF; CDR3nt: TGCAGCGTTGTAGGGGGAAGTCCAACTAATGAAAAACTGTTTTTT
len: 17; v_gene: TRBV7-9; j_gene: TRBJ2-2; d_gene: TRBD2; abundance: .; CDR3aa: CASSPYAGGFPAGELFF; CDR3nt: TGTGCCAGCAGCCCCTATGCGGGGGGCTTTCCGGCCGGGGAGCTGTTTTTT
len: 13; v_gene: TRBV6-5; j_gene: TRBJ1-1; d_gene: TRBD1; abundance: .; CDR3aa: CASSGTANTEAFF; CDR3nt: TGTGCCAGCAGTGGGACAGCAAACACTGAAGCTTTCTTT
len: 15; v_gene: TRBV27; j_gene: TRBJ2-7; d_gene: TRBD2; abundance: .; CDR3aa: CASSSGLARTYEQYF; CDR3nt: TGTGCCAGCAGTTCGGGACTAGCGAGAACCTACGAGCAGTACTTC
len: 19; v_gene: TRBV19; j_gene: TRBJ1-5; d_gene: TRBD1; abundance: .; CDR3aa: CASSIGRDRGLYSNQPQHF; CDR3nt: TGTGCCAGTAGTATAGGCCGGGACAGGGGGCTTTATAGCAATCAGCCCCAGCATTTT
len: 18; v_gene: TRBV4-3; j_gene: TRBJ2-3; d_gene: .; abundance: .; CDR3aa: CASSQDSSWGGKNDTQYF; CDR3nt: TGCGCCAGCAGCCAAGATTCTTCTTGGGGCGGGAAAAATGATACGCAGTATTTT
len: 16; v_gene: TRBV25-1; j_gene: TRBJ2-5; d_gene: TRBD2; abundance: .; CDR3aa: CASSDAIAGGQGTQYF; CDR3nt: TGTGCCAGCAGTGATGCCATAGCGGGAGGCCAAGGGACCCAGTACTTC
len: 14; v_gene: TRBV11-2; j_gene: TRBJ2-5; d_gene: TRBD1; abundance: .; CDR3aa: CASSTTGGQETQYF; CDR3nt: TGTGCCAGCAGCACGACAGGGGGACAAGAGACCCAGTACTTC
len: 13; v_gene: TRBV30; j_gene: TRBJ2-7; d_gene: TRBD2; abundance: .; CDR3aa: CACARGGSYEQYF; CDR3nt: TGTGCCTGTGCCCGGGGGGGATCCTACGAGCAGTACTTC
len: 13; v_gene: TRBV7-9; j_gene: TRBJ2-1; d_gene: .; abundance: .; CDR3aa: CASSDIQGTEQFF; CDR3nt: TGTGCCAGCAGCGACATTCAGGGGACTGAGCAGTTCTTC
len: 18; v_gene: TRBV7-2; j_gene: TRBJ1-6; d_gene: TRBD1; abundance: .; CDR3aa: CASSLGPPGTVGNSPLHF; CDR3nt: TGTGCCAGCAGCTTAGGACCCCCCGGGACAGTTGGTAATTCACCCCTCCACTTT
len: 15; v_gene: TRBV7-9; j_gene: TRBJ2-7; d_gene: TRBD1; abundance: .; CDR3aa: CASSRRQGATYEQYF; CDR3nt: TGTGCCAGCAGCCGCCGACAGGGGGCTACCTACGAGCAGTACTTC
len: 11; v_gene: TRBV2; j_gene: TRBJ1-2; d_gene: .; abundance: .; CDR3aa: CASTTGYGYTF; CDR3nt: TGTGCCAGCACTACAGGGTATGGCTACACCTTC
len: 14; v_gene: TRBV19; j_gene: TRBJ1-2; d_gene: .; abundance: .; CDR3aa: CASTTSVQAYGYTF; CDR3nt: TGTGCCAGTACCACATCTGTACAGGCCTATGGCTACACCTTC
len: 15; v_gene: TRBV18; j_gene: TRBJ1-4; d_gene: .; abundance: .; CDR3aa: CASSRRQATNEKLFF; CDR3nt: TGTGCCAGCTCACGTCGACAGGCAACTAATGAAAAACTGTTTTTT
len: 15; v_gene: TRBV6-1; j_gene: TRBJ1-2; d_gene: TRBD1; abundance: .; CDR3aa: CASSEAGQGYYGYTF; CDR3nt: TGTGCCAGCAGTGAAGCGGGACAGGGTTACTATGGCTACACCTTC
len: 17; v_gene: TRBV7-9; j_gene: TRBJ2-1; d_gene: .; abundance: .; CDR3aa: CASSFFLATASYNEQFF; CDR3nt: TGTGCCAGCAGCTTTTTTCTGGCGACAGCGTCCTACAATGAGCAGTTCTTC
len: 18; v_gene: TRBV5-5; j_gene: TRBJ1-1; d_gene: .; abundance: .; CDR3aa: CASSKNHRDKSSSTEAFF; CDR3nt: TGTGCCAGCAGTAAAAACCACCGGGACAAAAGTTCATCCACTGAAGCTTTCTTT
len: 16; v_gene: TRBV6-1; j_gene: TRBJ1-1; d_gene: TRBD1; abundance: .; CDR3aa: CASSELGTGGRTEAFF; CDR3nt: TGTGCCAGCAGTGAACTCGGGACAGGGGGTCGAACTGAAGCTTTCTTT
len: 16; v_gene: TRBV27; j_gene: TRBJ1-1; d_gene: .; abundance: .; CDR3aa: CASSFGGSSANTEAFF; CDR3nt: TGTGCCAGCAGTTTTGGGGGGTCTAGTGCGAACACTGAAGCTTTCTTT
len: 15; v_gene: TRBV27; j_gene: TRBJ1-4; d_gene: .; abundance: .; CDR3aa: CASSLYGGANEKLFF; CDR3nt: TGTGCCAGCAGTCTTTATGGGGGCGCGAATGAAAAACTGTTTTTT
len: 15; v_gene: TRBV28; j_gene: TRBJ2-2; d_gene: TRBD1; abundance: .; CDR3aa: CASSWGDRGNGELFF; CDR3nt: TGTGCCAGCAGTTGGGGGGACAGGGGGAACGGGGAGCTGTTTTTT
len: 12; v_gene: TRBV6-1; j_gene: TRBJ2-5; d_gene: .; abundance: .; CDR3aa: CASSEWRETQYF; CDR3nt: TGTGCCAGCAGTGAATGGAGAGAGACCCAGTACTTC
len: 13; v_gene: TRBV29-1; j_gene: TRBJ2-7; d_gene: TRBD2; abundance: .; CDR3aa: CSAISGSSYEQYF; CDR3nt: TGCAGCGCGATTAGCGGGAGTTCCTACGAGCAGTACTTC